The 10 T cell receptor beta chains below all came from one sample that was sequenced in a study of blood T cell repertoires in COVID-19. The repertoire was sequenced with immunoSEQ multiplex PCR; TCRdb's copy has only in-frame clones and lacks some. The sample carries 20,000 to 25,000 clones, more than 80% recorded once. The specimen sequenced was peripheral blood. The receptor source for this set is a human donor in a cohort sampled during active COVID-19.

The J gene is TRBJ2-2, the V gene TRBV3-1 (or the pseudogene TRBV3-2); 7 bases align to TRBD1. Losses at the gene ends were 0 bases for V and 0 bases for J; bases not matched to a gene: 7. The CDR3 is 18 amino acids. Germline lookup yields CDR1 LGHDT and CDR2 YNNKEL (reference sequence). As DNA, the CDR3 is TGTGCCAGCAGCCAAGAGGGACAGACAAAACCGAACACCGGGGAGCTGTTTTTT. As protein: CASSQEGQTKPNTGELFF.

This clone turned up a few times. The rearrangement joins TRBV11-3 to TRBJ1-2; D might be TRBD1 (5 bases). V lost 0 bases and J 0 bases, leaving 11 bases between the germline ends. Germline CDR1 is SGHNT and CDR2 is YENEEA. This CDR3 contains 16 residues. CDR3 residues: CASSLEGRGANYGYTF. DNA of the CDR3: TGTGCCAGCAGCTTAGAAGGGAGGGGTGCTAACTATGGCTACACCTTC.

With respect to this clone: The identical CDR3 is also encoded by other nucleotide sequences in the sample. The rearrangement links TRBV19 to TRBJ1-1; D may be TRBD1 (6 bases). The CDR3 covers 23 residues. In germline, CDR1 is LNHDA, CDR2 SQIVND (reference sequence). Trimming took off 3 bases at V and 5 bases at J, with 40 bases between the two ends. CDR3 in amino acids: CASSIRFRTDPARATRRGTEAFF. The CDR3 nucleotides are TGTGCCAGTAGTATTCGTTTTCGGACAGACCCTGCTCGAGCGACACGGCGGGGGACTGAAGCTTTCTTT.

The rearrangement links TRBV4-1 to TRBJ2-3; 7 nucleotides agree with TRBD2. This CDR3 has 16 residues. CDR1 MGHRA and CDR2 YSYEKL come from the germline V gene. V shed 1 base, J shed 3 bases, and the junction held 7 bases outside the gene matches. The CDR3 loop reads CASSQGTGGRTDTQYF. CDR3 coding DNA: TGCGCCAGCAGCCAAGGCACGGGGGGTAGAACAGATACGCAGTATTTT.

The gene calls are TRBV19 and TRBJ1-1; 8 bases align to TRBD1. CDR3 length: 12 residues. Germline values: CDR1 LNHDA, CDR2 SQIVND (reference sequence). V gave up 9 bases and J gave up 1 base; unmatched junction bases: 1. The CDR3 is CARDRGNTEAFF. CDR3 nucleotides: TGTGCCAGAGACAGGGGGAACACTGAAGCTTTCTTT. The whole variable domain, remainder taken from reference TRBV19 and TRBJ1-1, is DGGITQSPKYLFRKEGQNVTLSCEQNLNHDAMYWYRQDPGQGLRLIYYSQIVNDFQKGDIAEGYSVSREKKESFPLTVTSAQKNPTAFYLCARDRGNTEAFFGQGTRLTVV.

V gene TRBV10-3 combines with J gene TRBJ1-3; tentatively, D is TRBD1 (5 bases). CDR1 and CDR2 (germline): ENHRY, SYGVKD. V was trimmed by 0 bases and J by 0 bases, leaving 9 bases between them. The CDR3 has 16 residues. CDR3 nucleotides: TGTGCCATCAGTGAGTCGCGGGGGATCTCTGGAAACACCATATATTTT. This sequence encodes CAISESRGISGNTIYF.

The CDR3 loop is CASSSSYEQYF. CDR3 DNA: TGCGCCAGCAGCTCGTCCTACGAGCAGTACTTC. The chain uses TRBV5-1 and TRBJ2-7; D uncertain. The V end lost 3 bases, the J end lost 1 base, and 2 bases lay between the germline ends. The CDR3 totals 11 residues. Germline V gene lookup returns CDR1 SGHRS and CDR2 YFSETQ.

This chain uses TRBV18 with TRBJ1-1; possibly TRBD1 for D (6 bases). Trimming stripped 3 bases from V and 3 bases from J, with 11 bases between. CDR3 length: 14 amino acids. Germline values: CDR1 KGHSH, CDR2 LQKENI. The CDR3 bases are TGTGCCAGCTCACCGAATTACAGGGACACTGAAGCTTTCTTT. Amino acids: CASSPNYRDTEAFF.

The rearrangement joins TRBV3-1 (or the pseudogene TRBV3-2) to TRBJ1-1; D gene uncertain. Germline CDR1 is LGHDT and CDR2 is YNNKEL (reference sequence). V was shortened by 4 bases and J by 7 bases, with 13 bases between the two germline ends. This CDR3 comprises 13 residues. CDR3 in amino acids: CASSRAGTLEAFF. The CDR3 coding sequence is TGTGCCAGCAGCCGGGCAGGTACTCTTGAAGCTTTCTTT.

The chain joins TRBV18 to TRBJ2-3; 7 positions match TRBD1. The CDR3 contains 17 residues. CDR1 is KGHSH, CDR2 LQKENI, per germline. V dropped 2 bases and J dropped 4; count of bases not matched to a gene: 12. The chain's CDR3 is CASSPGTARQGADTQYF. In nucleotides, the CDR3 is TGTGCCAGCTCACCAGGGACAGCCCGCCAGGGCGCAGATACGCAGTATTTT.